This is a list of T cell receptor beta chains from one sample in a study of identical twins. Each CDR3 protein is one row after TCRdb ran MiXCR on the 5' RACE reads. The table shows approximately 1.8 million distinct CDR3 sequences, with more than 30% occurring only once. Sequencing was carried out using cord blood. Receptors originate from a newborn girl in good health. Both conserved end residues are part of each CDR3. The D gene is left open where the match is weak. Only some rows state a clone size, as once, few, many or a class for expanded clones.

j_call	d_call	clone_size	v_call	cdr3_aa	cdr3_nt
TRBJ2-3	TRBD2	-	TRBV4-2	CASSQPGGVTDTQYF	TGTGCCAGCAGCCAACCGGGGGGGGTGACAGATACGCAGTATTTT
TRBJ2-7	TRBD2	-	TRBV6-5	CASSYSLAGGSTPYEQYF	TGTGCCAGCAGTTACTCGCTAGCGGGGGGGTCCACCCCCTACGAGCAGTACTTC
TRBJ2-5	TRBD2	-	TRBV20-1	CSARDWAGGQETQYF	TGCAGTGCTAGAGATTGGGCGGGAGGTCAAGAGACCCAGTACTTC
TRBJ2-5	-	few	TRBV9	CASSAGRTQETQYF	TGTGCCAGCAGCGCGGGACGGACGCAAGAGACCCAGTACTTC
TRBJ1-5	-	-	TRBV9	CASSVSGASNQPQHF	TGTGCCAGCAGCGTATCAGGGGCTAGCAATCAGCCCCAGCATTTT
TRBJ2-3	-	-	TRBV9	CASSVGTTSSTDTQYF	TGTGCCAGCAGCGTAGGGACTACATCGTCCACAGATACGCAGTATTTT
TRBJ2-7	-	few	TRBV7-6	CASSLANPDYEQYF	TGTGCCAGCAGCTTAGCGAATCCAGACTACGAGCAGTACTTC
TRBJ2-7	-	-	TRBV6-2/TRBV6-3	CAGSYWAAEQYF	TGTGCCGGCAGCTACTGGGCGGCCGAGCAGTACTTC
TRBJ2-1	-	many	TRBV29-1	CSVDRSYNEQFF	TGCAGCGTTGATCGCTCCTACAATGAGCAGTTCTTC
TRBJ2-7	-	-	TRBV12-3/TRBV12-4	CASSFGSRSYEQYF	TGTGCCAGCAGTTTCGGGAGCCGCTCCTACGAGCAGTACTTC
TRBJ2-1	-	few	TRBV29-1	CSVVGRSYEQFF	TGCAGCGTTGTGGGACGGAGCTACGAGCAGTTCTTC
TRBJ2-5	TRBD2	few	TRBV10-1	CASSEELAGGLETQYF	TGCGCCAGCAGTGAGGAGCTAGCGGGGGGTCTAGAGACCCAGTACTTC
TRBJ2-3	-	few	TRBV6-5	CASRVGPPSTDTQYF	TGTGCCAGCAGGGTTGGGCCACCCAGCACAGATACGCAGTATTTT
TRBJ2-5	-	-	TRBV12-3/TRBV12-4	CASSLSRRFQETQYF	TGTGCCAGCAGTTTGTCCAGGAGATTCCAAGAGACCCAGTACTTC
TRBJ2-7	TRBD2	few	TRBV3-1	CASRPSGGTPYEQYF	TGTGCCAGCAGGCCGAGCGGGGGGACACCCTACGAGCAGTACTTC
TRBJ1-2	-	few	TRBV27	CASSFRRRDGRSGYTF	TGTGCCAGCAGTTTCCGCCGCCGGGACGGGAGATCTGGCTACACCTTC
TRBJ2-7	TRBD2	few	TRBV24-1	CATGVAGSIRNEQYF	TGTGCCACCGGGGTAGCGGGGAGTATTAGAAATGAGCAGTACTTC
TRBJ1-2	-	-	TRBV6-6	CASSYGGLGYGYTF	TGTGCCAGCAGTTACGGGGGGCTGGGATATGGCTACACCTTC
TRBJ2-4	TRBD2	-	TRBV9	CASSPEGLAGAKNIQYF	TGTGCCAGCAGCCCGGAGGGACTAGCGGGAGCCAAAAACATTCAGTACTTC
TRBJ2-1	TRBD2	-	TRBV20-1	CSADTPGLAYEQFF	TGCAGTGCTGACACGCCGGGACTAGCATATGAGCAGTTCTTC
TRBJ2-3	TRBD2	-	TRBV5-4	CASSEGTSGADTQYF	TGTGCCAGCAGCGAGGGGACTAGCGGCGCAGATACGCAGTATTTT
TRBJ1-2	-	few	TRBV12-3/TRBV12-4	CASSLRSTNYGYTF	TGTGCCAGCAGCTTGCGCTCAACTAACTATGGCTACACCTTC
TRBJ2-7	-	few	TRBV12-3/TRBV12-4	CASSRSPGMPYEQYF	TGTGCCAGCAGTAGATCTCCAGGGATGCCCTACGAGCAGTACTTC